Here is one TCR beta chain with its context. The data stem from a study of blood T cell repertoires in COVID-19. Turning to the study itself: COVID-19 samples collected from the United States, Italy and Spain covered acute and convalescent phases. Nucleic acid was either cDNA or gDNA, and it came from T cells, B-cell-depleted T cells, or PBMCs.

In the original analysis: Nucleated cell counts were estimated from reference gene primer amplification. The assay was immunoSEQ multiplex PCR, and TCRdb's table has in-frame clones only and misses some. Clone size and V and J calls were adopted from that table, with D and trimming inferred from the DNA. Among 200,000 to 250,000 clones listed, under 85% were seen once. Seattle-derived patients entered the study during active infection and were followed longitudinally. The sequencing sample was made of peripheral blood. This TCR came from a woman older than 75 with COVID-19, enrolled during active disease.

The CDR3 DNA follows: TGTGCCAGCAGTGATGGGGGGAGCACTGAAGCTTTCTTT. Residues: CASSDGGSTEAFF. The chain carries TRBV12-3 or TRBV12-4 and TRBJ1-1, with D tentatively TRBD1 (5 bases). V lost 5 bases and J lost 4, with 11 bases in between. This CDR3 has 13 amino acids.